Listed below are T cell receptor beta chains from one sample, sequenced in a study of blood T cell repertoires in COVID-19. Assay used: immunoSEQ multiplex PCR; TCRdb lists only in-frame clones, some missing. The sample holds 95,000 to 150,000 clones, 85% to 90% seen once. Sequencing was performed on peripheral blood. The origin of the receptors is a man aged 80 or over with active or convalescent COVID-19. Each CDR3 is given with its conserved first and last residue. The order of the fields is clone size, J gene, V gene, D gene, CDR3 DNA, CDR3 protein. A D gene is named only where the DNA matches it firmly. Clone size is not always given. Where it is, it says once, few, many or a class for expanded clones.

clone_size: -
j_call: TRBJ2-1
v_call: TRBV5-1
d_call: TRBD2
cdr3_nt: TGCGCCAGCAGCTCCTACACGAATCCTCTAGCGGGGGAGCAGTTCTTC
cdr3_aa: CASSSYTNPLAGEQFF

clone_size: -
j_call: TRBJ2-7
v_call: TRBV19
d_call: TRBD1
cdr3_nt: TGTGCCAGTAGTGTCGGGACAGGGGGCCTCGAGCAGTACTTC
cdr3_aa: CASSVGTGGLEQYF

clone_size: -
j_call: TRBJ2-3
v_call: TRBV7-7
d_call: -
cdr3_nt: TGTGCCAGCAGCTACAGGGTGGGGGCAGATACGCAGTATTTT
cdr3_aa: CASSYRVGADTQYF

clone_size: -
j_call: TRBJ2-7
v_call: TRBV5-1
d_call: TRBD1
cdr3_nt: TGCGCCAGCAGCTTGGGACAGGGGGCGCGGGAGCAGTACTTC
cdr3_aa: CASSLGQGAREQYF

clone_size: few
j_call: TRBJ2-3
v_call: TRBV4-2
d_call: -
cdr3_nt: TGTGCCAGCAGCCAAGGGGAAGCGGATAGCACAGATACGCAGTATTTT
cdr3_aa: CASSQGEADSTDTQYF

clone_size: -
j_call: TRBJ2-2
v_call: TRBV15
d_call: TRBD1
cdr3_nt: TGTGCCACCAGCAGGGCGACCGGGACAGGGGCCGGGGAGCTGTTTTTT
cdr3_aa: CATSRATGTGAGELFF

clone_size: few
j_call: TRBJ2-7
v_call: TRBV7-9
d_call: TRBD2
cdr3_nt: TGTGCCAGCAGCTCCGGGACTAGCGGTTACTACGAGCAGTACTTC
cdr3_aa: CASSSGTSGYYEQYF

clone_size: -
j_call: TRBJ1-3
v_call: TRBV11-2
d_call: -
cdr3_nt: TGTGCCAGCAGCTTAGATCTCGGGACATATGGAAACACCATATATTTT
cdr3_aa: CASSLDLGTYGNTIYF

clone_size: -
j_call: TRBJ1-3
v_call: TRBV30
d_call: TRBD1
cdr3_nt: TGTGCCTGGAGGGCCTTCACAGGGGACTTTGGACCCCGCTCTGGAAACACCATATATTTT
cdr3_aa: CAWRAFTGDFGPRSGNTIYF

clone_size: -
j_call: TRBJ1-5
v_call: TRBV12-3/TRBV12-4
d_call: -
cdr3_nt: TGTGCCAGCAGTTTGGGGAGAATTCAGCCCCAGCATTTT
cdr3_aa: CASSLGRIQPQHF

clone_size: -
j_call: TRBJ1-5
v_call: TRBV19
d_call: -
cdr3_nt: TGTGCCAGTAGTGCTCAGGGGAGCAATCAGCCCCAGCATTTT
cdr3_aa: CASSAQGSNQPQHF

clone_size: few
j_call: TRBJ2-2
v_call: TRBV5-1
d_call: TRBD1
cdr3_nt: TGCGCCAGCAGTTCAGACAGGGGGCCGACCGGGGAGCTGTTTTTT
cdr3_aa: CASSSDRGPTGELFF

clone_size: -
j_call: TRBJ2-2
v_call: TRBV2
d_call: TRBD2
cdr3_nt: TGTGCCAGCCGGCTCGGGGCTAGCGGGTCCACCGGGGAGCTGTTTTTT
cdr3_aa: CASRLGASGSTGELFF

clone_size: -
j_call: TRBJ2-2
v_call: TRBV5-4
d_call: TRBD1
cdr3_nt: TGTGCCAGCAGCTCCCCGGACAGGGGGAGGGCCGGGGAGCTGTTTTTT
cdr3_aa: CASSSPDRGRAGELFF

clone_size: -
j_call: TRBJ2-7
v_call: TRBV6-6
d_call: TRBD1
cdr3_nt: TGTGCCAGCGACAGGGGGGATAGCTCCTACGAGCAGTACTTC
cdr3_aa: CASDRGDSSYEQYF

clone_size: -
j_call: TRBJ2-1
v_call: TRBV9
d_call: TRBD1
cdr3_nt: TGTGCCAGCAGCGTTGGGACAGCAAACAATGAGCAGTTCTTC
cdr3_aa: CASSVGTANNEQFF

clone_size: -
j_call: TRBJ1-1
v_call: TRBV7-3
d_call: TRBD1
cdr3_nt: TGTGCCAGCAGCTCACTCCCGACAGGGGAGGGCACTGAAGCTTTCTTT
cdr3_aa: CASSSLPTGEGTEAFF

clone_size: -
j_call: TRBJ1-6
v_call: TRBV27
d_call: TRBD1
cdr3_nt: TGTGCCAGCAGTTTATCGGGACAGGATAATTCACCCCTCCACTTT
cdr3_aa: CASSLSGQDNSPLHF

clone_size: -
j_call: TRBJ1-2
v_call: TRBV29-1
d_call: -
cdr3_nt: TGCAGCGTACGGGAGACAGCAAACTATGGCTACACCTTC
cdr3_aa: CSVRETANYGYTF

clone_size: -
j_call: TRBJ1-2
v_call: TRBV28
d_call: -
cdr3_nt: TGTGCCAGCCTGGAGGGAAGAAGTAGAGGCTACACCTTC
cdr3_aa: CASLEGRSRGYTF